Following are 32 T cell receptor beta chains from one sample sequenced in a study of blood T cell repertoires in COVID-19. Method: immunoSEQ multiplex PCR; TCRdb's copy keeps in-frame clones and lacks some. In the table there are approximately 100,000 clones, about 90% of which are singletons. Material: peripheral blood. All receptors derive from a human donor with COVID-19, enrolled during active disease. The donor label of this sample is uncertain.

This rearrangement joins TRBV6-5 to TRBJ1-1; D may be TRBD1 (5 bases). Trimming pared 10 bases from V and 3 bases from J, leaving 15 bases between. This CDR3 has 13 amino acids. The germline gives CDR1 MNHEY, CDR2 SVGAGI. DNA for the CDR3: TGTGCCACCAGGGAGGGCGCGGACACTGAAGCTTTCTTT. As protein: CATREGADTEAFF.

The chain is built from TRBV27 and TRBJ2-1, with 15 bases lining up with TRBD2. V was pared by 7 bases and J by 0 bases, with 10 bases of the junction left unmatched. The length of the CDR3 is 19 residues. Germline-derived CDR1 and CDR2 are MNHEY and SMNVEV (reference sequence). The CDR3: CASTRTSGRVFSSYNEQFF. The DNA of the CDR3 is TGTGCCAGCACCCGGACTAGCGGGAGGGTCTTTAGCTCCTACAATGAGCAGTTCTTC.

The chain recombines TRBV15 with TRBJ1-5; D is undetermined. Trimming took 6 bases from V and 1 from J, leaving 10 bases between them. This CDR3 has 14 amino acids. CDR1 and CDR2 from the germline V gene are LNHNV and YYDKDF (reference sequence). The CDR3 loop is CATSGTESNQPQHF. DNA for the CDR3: TGTGCCACCAGTGGAACAGAGAGCAATCAGCCCCAGCATTTT.

This chain links TRBV18 with TRBJ1-1; D remains unclear. Germline CDR1 reads KGHSH; CDR2 reads LQKENI. The CDR3 runs 14 residues. Trimming left V 1 base short and J 0 bases short, with 6 bases between. CDR3 in amino acids: CASSPRGMNTEAFF. The CDR3 DNA is TGTGCCAGCTCACCACGAGGGATGAACACTGAAGCTTTCTTT.

This rearrangement joins TRBV6-5 to TRBJ1-1, with 7 bases lining up with TRBD1. This CDR3 has 14 residues. Germline lookup yields CDR1 MNHEY and CDR2 SVGAGI. The V gene end was trimmed by 7 bases and the J gene end by 2 bases; junction bases not matched to a gene: 7. The CDR3 protein is CASTKRDRNTEAFF. In nucleotides, the CDR3 is TGTGCCAGCACTAAACGGGACAGAAACACTGAAGCTTTCTTT.

The gene calls are TRBV7-9 and TRBJ2-7, with D tentatively TRBD2 (5 bases). The length of the CDR3 is 14 residues. V gave up 3 bases and J gave up 3 bases, with 12 bases separating them. Germline assignment: CDR1 SEHNR and CDR2 FQNEAQ (reference sequence). CDR3 amino acids: CASSLTPGNYEQYF. CDR3 in DNA: TGTGCCAGCAGCTTGACCCCGGGGAACTACGAGCAGTACTTC.

The CDR3 loop reads CASSLTAPRGEQFF. The CDR3 bases are TGTGCCAGCAGCTTAACGGCACCCCGGGGTGAGCAGTTCTTC. The V and J genes are TRBV7-9 and TRBJ2-1, with TRBD2 as a possible D gene (5 bases). The ends were cut back, 2 bases at V and 9 bases at J, with 14 bases in the middle. There are 14 residues in the CDR3. Germline V gene sequence: CDR1 SEHNR, CDR2 FQNEAQ (reference sequence).

This clone came up once. The rearrangement uses TRBV10-1 and TRBJ2-5; 7 positions match TRBD1. Germline assignment: CDR1 WNHNN and CDR2 SYGVQD (reference sequence). With V trimmed by 4 bases and J by 4 bases, 0 bases remained unmatched. The CDR3 extends over 12 amino acids. CDR3 coding DNA: TGCGCCAGCAGTGGGGACAGAGAGACCCAGTACTTC. It is translated as CASSGDRETQYF.

The chain carries TRBV7-8 and TRBJ2-7; a possible D gene is TRBD1 (8 bases). Trimming left V 3 bases short and J 5 bases short, with 14 bases between. Germline V gene lookup returns CDR1 SGHVS and CDR2 FQNEAQ. The CDR3 has 14 amino acids. CDR3 DNA sequence: TGTGCCAGCAGCTTGGCAGCGGGACAGGACGAGCAGTACTTC. It encodes CASSLAAGQDEQYF.

The gene calls are TRBV6-5 and TRBJ2-7; the match to TRBD2 covers 8 bases. Germline CDR1 MNHEY, CDR2 SVGAGI. This CDR3 region has 16 residues. After removal of 2 bases from V and 5 bases from J, the junction contained 11 bases not matched to a gene. The CDR3 DNA reads as TGTGCCAGCAGTTACACCGGACTAGCAGGTTCCCACGAGCAGTACTTC. Protein sequence: CASSYTGLAGSHEQYF.

The chain links TRBV4-2 to TRBJ1-2; D is uncertain. The V gene's germline CDR1 is LGHNA and CDR2 YNFKEQ. This CDR3 is built from 17 residues. V was cut by 0 bases and J by 0 bases, with 14 bases left in between. The CDR3 nucleotides are TGTGCCAGCAGCCAAGACCCAGCAGGCCCCACTAACTATGGCTACACCTTC. It encodes CASSQDPAGPTNYGYTF.

This clone was observed a few times. The sample carries other DNA sequences with the same CDR3. The gene calls are TRBV28 and TRBJ1-5, with 10 bases identical to TRBD1. There are 14 residues in the CDR3. J lost 7 bases, V lost 5 bases, and 5 bases had no gene match. Germline V gene lookup returns CDR1 MDHEN and CDR2 SYDVKM. The CDR3 DNA reads as TGTGCCAGCAGTCCGGGACAGGGGAACCAGCCCCAGCATTTT. Translated, it gives CASSPGQGNQPQHF.

The chain combines TRBV27 with TRBJ2-6; maybe TRBD1 (8 bases). Germline V CDR1 and CDR2: MNHEY, SMNVEV (reference sequence). The CDR3 contains 19 residues. V dropped 3 bases and J dropped 4 bases, with 22 bases sitting between them. CDR3 amino acids: CASSLVYRGGPLGANVLTF. The CDR3 region has the DNA TGTGCCAGCAGTTTGGTATACAGGGGGGGACCTCTGGGGGCCAACGTCCTGACTTTC.

This clone was seen only once. This chain joins TRBV5-1 and TRBJ1-1, with D uncertain. The CDR3 has 15 residues. Germline loops: CDR1 SGHRS, CDR2 YFSETQ. V was pared by 4 bases and J by 0 bases, with 13 bases between. The CDR3 protein is CASSPAAGLNTEAFF. CDR3 DNA: TGCGCCAGCAGCCCCGCGGCGGGCTTGAACACTGAAGCTTTCTTT.

The chain carries TRBV9 and TRBJ2-3; 11 nucleotides agree with TRBD1. Germline V gene data show CDR1 as SGDLS and CDR2 as YYNGEE. The CDR3 has 16 amino acids. Trimming cost V 1 base and J 5 bases; bases outside gene matches: 6. CDR3 in DNA: TGTGCCAGCAGCGTAAAAGAGGGACAGGGGGTAGATACGCAGTATTTT. It codes for CASSVKEGQGVDTQYF.

The chain is built from TRBV7-3 and TRBJ2-5, with 7 bases that match TRBD2. Germline lookup yields CDR1 SGHTA and CDR2 FQGTGA. V shed 3 bases, J shed 5 bases, and the junction held 3 bases outside the gene matches. The CDR3 length is 13 residues. CDR3 region: CASSFGGVETQYF. The CDR3 nucleotides are TGTGCCAGCAGCTTTGGGGGGGTCGAGACCCAGTACTTC. The whole variable domain, filled in from reference TRBV7-3 and TRBJ2-5, reads GAGVSQTPSNKVTEKGKYVELRCDPISGHTALYWYRQSLGQGPEFLIYFQGTGAADDSGLPNDRFFAVRPEGSVSTLKIQRTERGDSAVYLCASSFGGVETQYFGPGTRLLVL.

The V and J genes are TRBV2 and TRBJ2-2; TRBD2 is a possible D gene (6 bases). The CDR3 consists of 14 residues. Trimming pared 6 bases from V and 0 bases from J, leaving 8 bases between. CDR1 and CDR2 (germline): SNHLY, FYNNEI. Here the CDR3 DNA reads TGTGCCAGCAGAGGGACTGCGAACACCGGGGAGCTGTTTTTT. Its protein product is CASRGTANTGELFF.

The rearrangement links TRBV12-3 or TRBV12-4 to TRBJ2-7, with D perhaps TRBD2 (6 bases). This CDR3 contains 13 residues. Trimming removed 5 bases at V and 2 bases at J, with 10 bases between. The CDR3 nucleotides are TGTGCCAGCAGTGGAGCGGGTCCCTACGAGCAGTACTTC. Its translation is CASSGAGPYEQYF.

The J gene is TRBJ1-2, the V gene TRBV19; 9 bases are shared with TRBD1. Trimming removed 4 bases from V and 8 bases from J; junction bases left unmatched: 2. Germline CDR1 and CDR2: LNHDA and SQIVND (reference sequence). The CDR3 has 12 amino acids. As DNA, the CDR3 is TGTGCCAGTAGTAACAGGGGGCAAGGCTACACCTTC. It encodes CASSNRGQGYTF.

This chain connects TRBV4-1 to TRBJ2-7; TRBD1 matches 9 bases. This CDR3 spans 17 amino acids. Unmatched junction bases numbered 12, after V lost 3 bases and J lost 3 bases. Germline CDR1 reads MGHRA; CDR2 reads YSYEKL. The DNA of the CDR3 is TGCGCCAGCAGCCATCCTACCACTGGGACAGGGTTCTACGAGCAGTACTTC. It specifies CASSHPTTGTGFYEQYF.

This clone occurred many times. The genes are TRBV3-1 (or the pseudogene TRBV3-2) and TRBJ2-7; D possibly corresponds to TRBD1 (6 bases). The CDR3 runs 14 residues. Trimming left V 3 bases short and J 2 bases short, with 11 bases between. Germline V CDR1 and CDR2: LGHDT, YNNKEL (reference sequence). The CDR3 sequence is CASSHWTDTYEQYF. The CDR3 DNA follows: TGTGCCAGCAGCCATTGGACAGATACCTACGAGCAGTACTTC.

The CDR3 nucleotides are TGTGCCAGCAGCCTCCGGGACTACAGCTACGAGCAGTACTTC. Encoded protein: CASSLRDYSYEQYF. The chain links TRBV9 to TRBJ2-7; 7 nucleotides match TRBD2. V lost 4 bases to trimming and J lost 3 bases; unmatched junction nucleotides: 7. This CDR3 is built from 14 residues. Germline CDR1 reads SGDLS; CDR2 reads YYNGEE. The full variable domain, in which reference TRBV9 and TRBJ2-7 provide the parts outside the CDR3, is DSGVTQTPKHLITATGQRVTLRCSPRSGDLSVYWYQQSLDQGLQFLIQYYNGEERAKGNILERFSAQQFPDLHSELNLSSLELGDSALYFCASSLRDYSYEQYFGPGTRLTVT.

V and J are TRBV27 and TRBJ1-1; unclear D gene. CDR3 length: 13 residues. Trimming left V 3 bases short and J 5 bases short, with 10 bases between. Per the germline V gene, CDR1 is MNHEY and CDR2 is SMNVEV (reference sequence). Written as DNA, the CDR3 is TGTGCCAGCAGTTTGGAGGGAACAACTGAAGCTTTCTTT. This codes for CASSLEGTTEAFF.

In its sample, this clone was seen once. This chain connects TRBV6-2 or TRBV6-3 to TRBJ1-2; weak D call: TRBD1 (5 bases). The germline CDR1 and CDR2 sequences are MNHEY and SVGEGT. V was trimmed by 5 bases and J by 0 bases, leaving 7 bases between them. The CDR3 is 13 residues long. CDR3 in amino acids: CASSRQPNYGYTF. In nucleotides, the CDR3 is TGTGCCAGCAGTCGACAGCCTAACTATGGCTACACCTTC.

The rearrangement links TRBV6-2 or TRBV6-3 to TRBJ1-6, with 7 nucleotides matching TRBD1. Germline V lookup: CDR1 MNHEY, CDR2 SVGEGT. J lost 7 bases, V lost 0 bases, and 6 bases had no gene match. This CDR3 is 16 amino acids long. CDR3 loop: CASSYSIGGRNSPLHF. The CDR3 region has the DNA TGTGCCAGCAGTTACTCGATAGGGGGCCGCAATTCACCCCTCCACTTT.

The rearrangement uses TRBV3-1 (or the pseudogene TRBV3-2) and TRBJ2-7; D not certain. Germline CDR1 and CDR2: LGHDT and YNNKEL (reference sequence). V lost 4 bases, J lost 9 bases, and 16 bases lay in between. The CDR3 totals 13 residues. As DNA, the CDR3 is TGTGCCAGCAGCCTTCCCGGGTCGGCTGGGCAGTACTTC. This encodes CASSLPGSAGQYF.

J is TRBJ2-7 and V is TRBV7-9; a weak D match, TRBD2 (5 bases). Germline CDR1 and CDR2: SEHNR and FQNEAQ (reference sequence). V lost 5 bases and J 2 bases, leaving 13 bases between the germline ends. CDR3 length equals 14 residues. The CDR3 DNA is TGTGCCAGCAGCAAAGTGGGAGTCCCCTACGAGCAGTACTTC. Its translation: CASSKVGVPYEQYF.

This chain links TRBV5-4 with TRBJ1-2, with 12 bases matching TRBD1. Germline V gene sequence: CDR1 SGHNT, CDR2 YYREEE (reference sequence). The CDR3 runs 15 residues. The trim removed 4 bases at V and 2 bases at J, leaving 3 bases unmatched. This CDR3 reads CASSRGQGANYGYTF. The CDR3 DNA reads as TGTGCCAGCAGCCGGGGACAGGGGGCGAACTATGGCTACACCTTC.

The rearrangement joins TRBV12-3 or TRBV12-4 to TRBJ2-7, with 8 bases matching TRBD1. With V trimmed by 5 bases and J by 6 bases, 6 bases remained unmatched. This CDR3 spans 13 amino acids. DNA of the CDR3: TGTGCCAGCAGTCCACAGACAGGGGCCGAGCAGTACTTC. Protein product: CASSPQTGAEQYF.

In this sample, this clone turned up a few times. The genes are TRBV7-9 and TRBJ1-4; D is ambiguous. CDR1 SEHNR and CDR2 FQNEAQ come from the germline V gene (reference sequence). Trimming stripped 3 bases from V and 4 bases from J, with 12 bases between. The CDR3 length is 15 residues. In DNA, the CDR3 is TGTGCCAGCAGCTTCGGGCGGGGTCATAATGAAAAACTGTTTTTT. Its translation is CASSFGRGHNEKLFF.

The chain has TRBV19 and TRBJ1-4; D remains unclear. CDR3 length: 13 residues. Trimming removed 4 bases at V and 6 bases at J, with 9 bases between. Per the germline V gene, CDR1 is LNHDA and CDR2 is SQIVND (reference sequence). As DNA, the CDR3 is TGTGCCAGTAGTAAAAGGACTCATGAAAAACTGTTTTTT. Its translation: CASSKRTHEKLFF.

The genes are TRBV2 and TRBJ2-7; the D gene is possibly TRBD1 (5 bases). With 3 bases removed from V and 3 bases from J, the gap between germline ends came to 12 bases. Germline loops: CDR1 SNHLY, CDR2 FYNNEI. This CDR3 contains 14 residues. The CDR3 reads CASSDQGSNYEQYF. The DNA for the CDR3 is TGTGCCAGCAGTGATCAGGGATCGAACTACGAGCAGTACTTC.